Below, 31 T cell receptor beta chains from the same sample are listed, as sequenced in a study of blood T cell repertoires in COVID-19. Produced via immunoSEQ multiplex PCR; TCRdb's table is partial and in-frame only. The sample yields about 200,000 clones, about four fifths seen once. The sequencing sample was made of peripheral blood. These receptors originate from an elderly woman with COVID-19, enrolled during active disease.

The CDR3 DNA follows: TGCGCCAGCAGCTTTGGCGGGGTCGGGAATGAAAAACTGTTTTTT. This gives the protein CASSFGGVGNEKLFF. The rearrangement uses TRBV5-1 and TRBJ1-4; D is unresolved. V lost 2 bases and J lost 5, with 13 bases in between. Germline CDR1 reads SGHRS; CDR2 reads YFSETQ. This CDR3 region has 15 residues.

J is TRBJ2-3 and V is TRBV3-1 (or the pseudogene TRBV3-2); TRBD2 aligns across 11 bases. The junction had 2 bases not matched to a gene; V was cut back by 6 bases and J by 6 bases. Germline V lookup: CDR1 LGHDT, CDR2 YNNKEL (reference sequence). The CDR3 spans 13 residues. The CDR3 loop reads CASRRTSGDTQYF. CDR3 in DNA: TGTGCCAGCAGACGGACTAGCGGGGATACGCAGTATTTT.

V gene TRBV6-5 combines with J gene TRBJ1-1; TRBD1 aligns across 7 bases. The CDR3 length is 12 residues. V trimming: 7 bases; J trimming: 5 bases; junction bases outside the gene matches: 4. Germline V gene lookup returns CDR1 MNHEY and CDR2 SVGAGI. CDR3: CASTGTETEAFF. The DNA for the CDR3 is TGTGCCAGCACCGGGACAGAAACTGAAGCTTTCTTT.

The CDR3 loop reads CASSLTRGQAFF. For the CDR3, the DNA is TGTGCCAGCAGCTTAACAAGGGGGCAAGCTTTCTTT. The chain employs TRBV7-2 and TRBJ1-1; 7 bases line up with TRBD1. Germline V gene lookup returns CDR1 SGHTA and CDR2 FQGNSA. The CDR3 consists of 12 residues. V lost 2 bases and J lost 9; bases outside the gene matches: 3.

The chain has TRBV3-1 (or the pseudogene TRBV3-2) and TRBJ2-7; 13 bases are shared with TRBD2. CDR1 and CDR2 from the germline V gene are LGHDT and YNNKEL (reference sequence). J was trimmed by 2 bases and V by 2 bases; bases with no gene match: 9. This CDR3 comprises 18 residues. The CDR3 nucleotides are TGTGCCAGCAGCCAAATATTACCGGGACTAGCGGGGACCTACGAGCAGTACTTC. It yields the protein CASSQILPGLAGTYEQYF.

This clone turned up a few times. CDR3 coding DNA: TGCAGCGTTGAAGACAGAGGAGATACGCAGTATTTT. Translating gives CSVEDRGDTQYF. The chain uses TRBV29-1 and TRBJ2-3; D uncertain. The CDR3 sequence is 12 residues long. V was pared by 0 bases and J by 5 bases, with 6 bases between. Germline CDR1 reads SQVTM; CDR2 reads ANQGSEA.

CDR3 bases: TGTGCCACAGCGACAGGGGATAATCAGCCCCAGCATTTT. This sequence encodes CATATGDNQPQHF. The chain uses TRBV19 and TRBJ1-5; 8 bases agree with TRBD1. The CDR3 is 13 amino acids. CDR1 is LNHDA and CDR2 is SQIVND in the germline V gene (reference sequence). V was pared by 10 bases and J by 4 bases, with 6 bases of the junction left unmatched.

This chain links TRBV5-1 with TRBJ2-1, with TRBD2 identical over 10 bases. CDR1 is SGHRS, CDR2 YFSETQ, per germline. V lost 0 bases to trimming and J lost 7 bases; unmatched junction nucleotides: 7. The CDR3 consists of 16 residues. The CDR3 spells CASSLVVSGGANEQFF. CDR3 nucleotide sequence: TGCGCCAGCAGCTTGGTCGTCAGCGGGGGGGCGAATGAGCAGTTCTTC. Variable domain in full (rest from reference TRBV5-1 and TRBJ2-1): KAGVTQTPRYLIKTRGQQVTLSCSPISGHRSVSWYQQTPGQGLQFLFEYFSETQRNKGNFPGRFSGRQFSNSRSEMNVSTLELGDSALYLCASSLVVSGGANEQFFGPGTRLTVL.

This chain connects TRBV28 to TRBJ2-2, with TRBD1 identical over 9 bases. The CDR3 is 18 amino acids. V dropped 4 bases and J dropped 6; count of bases not matched to a gene: 15. Germline CDR1 is MDHEN and CDR2 is SYDVKM. CDR3 nucleotides: TGTGCCAGCAGTTCCCCGCTACCGGGACAGGGTTTTTCCGGGGAGCTGTTTTTT. The encoded protein is CASSSPLPGQGFSGELFF.

This chain joins TRBV7-8 and TRBJ2-7, with 11 bases fitting TRBD2. Germline V gene lookup returns CDR1 SGHVS and CDR2 FQNEAQ. The J segment lost 3 bases and the V segment lost 4 bases, leaving 2 bases of the junction unmatched. The CDR3 runs to 14 residues. CDR3 DNA sequence: TGTGCCAGCAGCTCCGGACTAGCGGGCTACGAGCAGTACTTC. This gives the protein CASSSGLAGYEQYF.

The rearrangement links TRBV7-8 to TRBJ2-7, with D perhaps TRBD2 (6 bases). The CDR3 has 17 amino acids. The germline gives CDR1 SGHVS, CDR2 FQNEAQ. V gave up 2 bases and J gave up 3 bases, with 20 bases separating them. CDR3 nucleotide sequence: TGTGCCAGCAGCTTAAATGGGCTCTTACTAGCTGGCTACGAGCAGTACTTC. Protein: CASSLNGLLLAGYEQYF.

The CDR3 region is CASSPPGLAGAQQNYNEQFF. The CDR3 bases are TGTGCCAGCAGCCCCCCGGGACTAGCGGGGGCCCAACAGAATTACAATGAGCAGTTCTTC. The chain employs TRBV14 and TRBJ2-1; 14 bases fit TRBD2. Germline V CDR1 and CDR2: SGHDN, FVKESK. Trimming cost V 4 bases and J 4 bases; bases outside gene matches: 15. This CDR3 has 20 residues.

The V gene is TRBV18, the J gene TRBJ2-2; D is unclear. Trimming took off 3 bases at V and 6 bases at J, with 8 bases between the two ends. The CDR3 is 13 amino acids. Germline V CDR1 and CDR2: KGHSH, LQKENI. The CDR3 is CASSPLTPGELFF. The CDR3, as DNA: TGTGCCAGCTCACCTCTAACCCCCGGGGAGCTGTTTTTT.

This sequence joins TRBV19 and TRBJ2-3; 13 bases are shared with TRBD2. This CDR3 region has 15 residues. CDR1 is LNHDA and CDR2 is SQIVND in the germline V gene (reference sequence). The CDR3 reads CASATSGGAVDTQYF. As DNA, the CDR3 is TGTGCAAGCGCCACTAGCGGGGGGGCGGTAGATACGCAGTATTTT. Supplemented by reference TRBV19 and TRBJ2-3, the full variable domain reads DGGITQSPKYLFRKEGQNVTLSCEQNLNHDAMYWYRQDPGQGLRLIYYSQIVNDFQKGDIAEGYSVSREKKESFPLTVTSAQKNPTAFYLCASATSGGAVDTQYFGPGTRLTVL.

This clone was recorded only once. The V and J genes are TRBV5-1 and TRBJ1-1, with D tentatively TRBD1 (5 bases). The length of the CDR3 is 14 residues. Germline V gene sequence: CDR1 SGHRS, CDR2 YFSETQ. V was shortened by 4 bases and J by 7 bases, with 17 bases between the two germline ends. Here the CDR3 DNA reads TGCGCCAGCAGCCCCTCCTCCGGGGGACTTGAAGCTTTCTTT. This sequence encodes CASSPSSGGLEAFF.

This clone was counted between two and nine times. The chain has TRBV5-1 and TRBJ2-7, with 7 bases aligning to TRBD1. J was trimmed by 5 bases and V by 3 bases; bases with no gene match: 14. Germline CDR1 SGHRS, CDR2 YFSETQ. CDR3 size: 16 residues. The CDR3 is CASSYLQGRGTDEQYF. The CDR3 DNA follows: TGCGCCAGCAGCTACCTACAGGGGCGTGGTACAGACGAGCAGTACTTC.

The chain is built from TRBV24-1 and TRBJ2-1; TRBD1 matches 8 bases. Germline CDR1 reads KGHDR; CDR2 reads SFDVKD. V lost 3 bases and J lost 6; bases outside the gene matches: 6. The CDR3 runs to 15 residues. CDR3 in DNA: TGTGCCACCAGTGATGCACAGGGGGGTGGCAATGAGCAGTTCTTC. Protein sequence: CATSDAQGGGNEQFF.

This chain joins TRBV28 and TRBJ2-7; D remains unclear. Deletions cut 6 bases from V and 4 bases from J, with 19 bases between. Germline V lookup: CDR1 MDHEN, CDR2 SYDVKM. This CDR3 has 15 amino acids. The CDR3 sequence is CASSSWAPPTYEQYF. CDR3 nucleotide sequence: TGTGCCAGCAGCTCGTGGGCCCCGCCAACATACGAGCAGTACTTC.

The gene calls are TRBV11-2 and TRBJ2-7; D remains ambiguous. The CDR3 covers 9 residues. Trimming stripped 9 bases from V and 4 bases from J, with 4 bases between. Germline-derived CDR1 and CDR2 are SGHAT and FQNNGV. CDR3 amino acids: CAREYEQYF. The DNA of the CDR3 is TGTGCCAGGGAGTACGAGCAGTACTTC. The full variable domain, rest sourced from reference TRBV11-2 and TRBJ2-7, is EAGVAQSPRYKIIEKRQSVAFWCNPISGHATLYWYQQILGQGPKLLIQFQNNGVVDDSQLPKDRFSAERLKGVDSTLKIQPAKLEDSAVYLCAREYEQYFGPGTRLTVT.

V is TRBV19 and J is TRBJ1-2; tentative D call: TRBD1 (6 bases). The CDR3 runs 13 residues. Per the germline V gene, CDR1 is LNHDA and CDR2 is SQIVND (reference sequence). The V end was cut by 6 bases, the J end by 8 bases, with 16 bases between. The CDR3: CASRLQGVGGYTF. The DNA of the CDR3 is TGTGCCAGTAGATTACAGGGTGTTGGCGGCTACACCTTC. Together with reference TRBV19 and TRBJ1-2, the CDR3 gives the full variable domain: DGGITQSPKYLFRKEGQNVTLSCEQNLNHDAMYWYRQDPGQGLRLIYYSQIVNDFQKGDIAEGYSVSREKKESFPLTVTSAQKNPTAFYLCASRLQGVGGYTFGSGTRLTVV.

The chain is built from TRBV28 and TRBJ2-7, with D tentatively TRBD2 (6 bases). Trimming cost V 1 base and J 9 bases, with 16 bases left between them. From germline, CDR1 is MDHEN and CDR2 SYDVKM. The CDR3 sequence is 14 residues long. The CDR3 DNA reads as TGTGCCAGCAGTTTATCGGGGTGGAGGGGTTGGCAGTACTTC. Its protein is CASSLSGWRGWQYF.

The chain combines TRBV27 with TRBJ1-2, with 7 bases fitting TRBD1. This CDR3 region has 14 residues. V shed 2 bases and J 5 bases; nucleotides not matched to a gene: 5. Germline CDR1 reads MNHEY; CDR2 reads SMNVEV (reference sequence). This CDR3 is CASSLRQGAYGYTF. As DNA, the CDR3 is TGTGCCAGCAGTTTAAGACAGGGTGCATATGGCTACACCTTC.

This rearrangement joins TRBV3-1 (or the pseudogene TRBV3-2) to TRBJ2-2; weak D call: TRBD2 (6 bases). Germline-derived CDR1 and CDR2 are LGHDT and YNNKEL (reference sequence). Trimming took 4 bases from V and 3 from J, leaving 18 bases between them. The CDR3 has 17 amino acids. The CDR3 DNA reads TGTGCCAGCAGCCCGTCGAGGGTAGCGGCGGACACCGGGGAGCTGTTTTTT. Translation: CASSPSRVAADTGELFF.

This chain joins TRBV15 and TRBJ2-1; D call uncertain. This CDR3 is 15 amino acids long. The germline CDR1 and CDR2 sequences are LNHNV and YYDKDF (reference sequence). Trimming took 0 bases from V and 5 from J, leaving 11 bases between them. In DNA, the CDR3 is TGTGCCACCAGCAGAGAGCCGAGGATCGACAATGAGCAGTTCTTC. Protein: CATSREPRIDNEQFF.

This rearrangement joins TRBV7-2 to TRBJ2-3; 7 positions match TRBD2. The V gene end was trimmed by 2 bases and the J gene end by 2 bases; junction bases not matched to a gene: 7. Germline CDR1 SGHTA, CDR2 FQGNSA. The CDR3 is 16 residues long. The CDR3 region has the DNA TGTGCCAGCAGCTTATCCGGCGGGGGATCCACAGATACGCAGTATTTT. Translating gives CASSLSGGGSTDTQYF.

This chain links TRBV3-1 (or the pseudogene TRBV3-2) with TRBJ1-2; 9 bases match TRBD1. V trimming: 4 bases; J trimming: 8 bases; junction bases outside the gene matches: 5. The CDR3 extends over 13 amino acids. Germline V gene sequence: CDR1 LGHDT, CDR2 YNNKEL (reference sequence). In DNA, the CDR3 is TGTGCCAGCAGCCGTAGGGACAGGGAAGGCTACACCTTC. Amino acids: CASSRRDREGYTF.

Points on this clone: The same CDR3 can be traced to other DNA sequences in this sample. The CDR3 sequence: CASSLQETQYF. The CDR3 DNA follows: TGCGCCAGCAGCCTCCAAGAGACCCAGTACTTC. V is TRBV5-1 and J is TRBJ2-5; no firm D call. The V end lost 4 bases, the J end lost 1 base, and 2 bases lay between the germline ends. Looked up from germline, CDR1 is SGHRS and CDR2 is YFSETQ. This CDR3 comprises 11 residues.

The V call is TRBV19, the J call TRBJ1-2, with TRBD1 as a possible D gene (5 bases). CDR1 and CDR2 from the germline V gene are LNHDA and SQIVND (reference sequence). Trimming cost V 6 bases and J 1 base, with 12 bases left between them. CDR3 length equals 14 residues. The CDR3 bases are TGTGCCAGTAGACCCAATCAGGGTAACTATGGCTACACCTTC. Residues: CASRPNQGNYGYTF.

The V gene is TRBV6-6, the J gene TRBJ2-2, with D maybe TRBD2 (6 bases). Deletions cut 5 bases from V and 6 bases from J, with 16 bases between. Germline values: CDR1 MNHNY, CDR2 SVGAGI (reference sequence). This CDR3 region has 15 residues. This chain's CDR3 is CASSGLRGGAGELFF. As DNA, the CDR3 is TGTGCCAGCAGTGGCCTGCGGGGTGGGGCCGGGGAGCTGTTTTTT.

This sequence joins TRBV6-5 and TRBJ1-5, with TRBD1 matching 12 bases. Per the germline V gene, CDR1 is MNHEY and CDR2 is SVGAGI. The CDR3 runs to 14 residues. Trimming at V came to 6 bases and at J to 7 bases, leaving 4 bases not matched to a gene. This CDR3 reads CASRGTGGVQPQHF. The CDR3 DNA reads as TGTGCCAGCAGGGGGACAGGGGGCGTCCAGCCCCAGCATTTT.

The gene calls are TRBV12-3 or TRBV12-4 and TRBJ2-5; 7 bases match TRBD2. The ends lost 6 bases at V and 5 bases at J; junction bases unmatched: 6. The length of the CDR3 is 13 residues. The CDR3 loop is CASSPLAAETQYF. The CDR3 DNA reads as TGTGCCAGCAGCCCCCTAGCGGCGGAGACCCAGTACTTC.